The clone carrying this T cell receptor (beta chain) turned up a few times. Its antigen is not identified. These data originate in a study of T cell repertoires in cytomegalovirus infection. Turning to the study itself: Newly reported HLA-C-restricted and thoroughly characterized HLA-B-restricted CMV epitopes were employed. The study's findings and limits: There were HLA-C-restricted CMV-specific TCR beta clonotypes dominating the ex vivo response.

Looked up from germline, CDR1 is SGHTA and CDR2 is FQGTGA. V lost 5 bases to trimming and J lost 4 bases; unmatched junction nucleotides: 9. The length of the CDR3 is 16 residues. TCRdb processed the reads anew with MiXCR; each CDR3 protein has one entry. The sample lists 40,000 to 55,000 distinct CDR3 sequences, about 20% seen once, with roughly 89% in the top ten. J is TRBJ2-5 and V is TRBV7-3; the match to TRBD1 covers 11 bases. Here the sequenced sample was CD8+ T cells from cultured PBMCs, taken from culture after CMV antigen stimulation. The source is a human donor in good health (CMV status not recorded). Some clones in this sample may be carry-over from other donors' samples. The CDR3 sequence is CASSLGTGGSGETQYF. The CDR3 DNA reads TGTGCCAGCAGCCTGGGGACAGGGGGGTCGGGAGAGACCCAGTACTTC.